The 27 T cell receptor beta chains below all came from one sample that was sequenced in a study of CXCR3-negative and CXCR3-positive naive CD8 T cells. Each TRB cDNA library was prepared by 5' RACE (with UMI labels). TCRdb derives one entry per CDR3 protein from the 5' RACE reads, leaving out DNA. The specimen's table records under 55,000 distinct CDR3 sequences. The sample was memory CD8+ T cells from blood. The origin of the receptors is a human donor in good health. Some clones in this sample may be carry-over from other donors' samples.

J is TRBJ2-1 and V is TRBV25-1; TCRdb's D gene call, TRBD1, goes unchecked for lack of DNA. The length of the CDR3 is 13 residues. Germline CDR1 reads MGHDK; CDR2 reads SYGVNS. The CDR3 reads CASSEFRDDEQFF.

The chain links TRBV6-4 to TRBJ1-1; TCRdb calls TRBD1, which cannot be checked without DNA. This CDR3 contains 15 residues. Germline CDR1 MRHNA, CDR2 SNTAGT. CDR3: CASSGRSGGNTEAFF.

The V gene is TRBV6-4, the J gene TRBJ2-1; TCRdb's D call, TRBD1, is unchecked because there is no DNA. The CDR3 runs 17 residues. Germline V gene data show CDR1 as MRHNA and CDR2 as SNTAGT. CDR3: CASSDSKGQGDYNEQFF.

The CDR3 sequence: CASSLARDRWVHGTEAFF. V and J are TRBV7-9 and TRBJ1-1; TCRdb's assignment of TRBD1 cannot be checked, as there is no DNA. This CDR3 has 18 residues. Per the germline V gene, CDR1 is SEHNR and CDR2 is FQNEAQ (reference sequence).

The chain is built from TRBV11-2 and TRBJ2-1. Germline V gene lookup returns CDR1 SGHAT and CDR2 FQNNGV. The CDR3 is made up of 17 amino acids. The CDR3 spells CASCLERLDSSYNEQFF.

This rearrangement joins TRBV7-9 to TRBJ2-1. The CDR3 is made up of 11 amino acids. The V gene's germline CDR1 is SEHNR and CDR2 FQNEAQ (reference sequence). The CDR3 sequence is CASSQAWEQFF.

The J gene is TRBJ2-7, the V gene TRBV29-1; absent DNA, TCRdb's TRBD1 call cannot be checked. Germline lookup yields CDR1 SQVTM and CDR2 ANQGSEA. The length of the CDR3 is 11 residues. The CDR3: CSVGQGREQYF.

The chain links TRBV12-5 to TRBJ1-1; no DNA is available, so the TRBD1 call from TCRdb remains unchecked. The CDR3 sequence is 16 residues long. CDR1 LGHNT and CDR2 FRNRAP come from the germline V gene. The CDR3 sequence: CASGLPGRGRNTEAFF.

The CDR3 loop is CASSGQGAYNEQFF. The chain uses TRBV6-2 or TRBV6-3 and TRBJ2-1; TCRdb outputs TRBD1, but without DNA this stays unchecked. Germline lookup yields CDR1 MNHEY and CDR2 SVGEGT. This CDR3 has 14 residues.

V is TRBV7-6 and J is TRBJ2-3; TCRdb's D gene call, TRBD1, goes unchecked for lack of DNA. CDR1 SGHVS and CDR2 FNYEAQ come from the germline V gene. The CDR3 spans 12 residues. Here the CDR3 reads CASSPTGAPQYF.

The chain joins TRBV7-9 to TRBJ1-2; the TCRdb call, TRBD1, lacks DNA for checking. The length of the CDR3 is 16 residues. In germline, CDR1 is SEHNR, CDR2 FQNEAQ (reference sequence). The CDR3 protein is CASSSPPMDSVEGYTF.

The genes are TRBV29-1 and TRBJ1-2. CDR3 length: 13 amino acids. CDR1 SQVTM and CDR2 ANQGSEA come from the germline V gene. The CDR3 loop is CSVPRGASAGYTF.

J is TRBJ2-7 and V is TRBV7-9; TCRdb designates TRBD1, a call that cannot be tested without DNA. This CDR3 is built from 15 residues. Germline V lookup: CDR1 SEHNR, CDR2 FQNEAQ (reference sequence). The CDR3 sequence is CASSSGTVGSYEQYF.

J is TRBJ1-1 and V is TRBV20-1. Germline V gene data show CDR1 as DFQATT and CDR2 as SNEGSKA (reference sequence). This CDR3 has 12 residues. The CDR3 here is CSARVEDGEAFF.

The CDR3 protein is CASSSGQYEQYF. This rearrangement joins TRBV7-9 to TRBJ2-7; TCRdb's assignment of TRBD1 cannot be checked, as there is no DNA. The CDR3 covers 12 residues. Germline loops: CDR1 SEHNR, CDR2 FQNEAQ (reference sequence).

This sequence joins TRBV13 and TRBJ2-7; checking the TCRdb D call of TRBD2 is not possible without DNA. This CDR3 has 19 residues. From germline, CDR1 is PRHDT and CDR2 FYEKMQ (reference sequence). The CDR3 here is CASSSVTSGGPQRVYEQYF.

The V and J genes are TRBV4-3 and TRBJ2-6. The germline gives CDR1 LGHNA, CDR2 YSLEER. This CDR3 contains 16 residues. CDR3 sequence: CASSQETGSGANVLTF.

The CDR3 sequence: CASSYFGGRNSNQPQHF. The chain has TRBV6-2 or TRBV6-3 and TRBJ1-5; absent DNA, TCRdb's TRBD1 call cannot be checked. Germline V gives CDR1 MNHEY, CDR2 SVGEGT. The CDR3 covers 17 residues.

This chain connects TRBV6-2 or TRBV6-3 to TRBJ1-2; lacking DNA, the TRBD1 call made by TCRdb goes unchecked. Germline loops: CDR1 MNHEY, CDR2 SVGEGT. The CDR3 covers 15 residues. The CDR3 loop reads CASSGQDPWSLGYTF.

This chain joins TRBV30 and TRBJ2-7; absent DNA, TCRdb's TRBD1 call cannot be checked. From germline, CDR1 is GTSNPN and CDR2 SVGIG (reference sequence). The CDR3 sequence is 13 residues long. The CDR3 here is CAWGTGVSYEQYF.

The J gene is TRBJ1-1, the V gene TRBV6-6; the D call from TCRdb, TRBD1, cannot be confirmed without DNA. Germline CDR1 and CDR2: MNHNY and SVGAGI (reference sequence). This CDR3 contains 17 residues. Here the CDR3 reads CASTPRTGGNMNTEAFF.

The chain employs TRBV7-2 and TRBJ2-7; without DNA, the TCRdb call of TRBD2 cannot be checked. The CDR3 runs 14 residues. CDR1 is SGHTA and CDR2 is FQGNSA in the germline V gene. CDR3 region: CASSEARTGSEQYF.

The chain employs TRBV7-8 and TRBJ2-7; absent DNA, TCRdb's TRBD2 call cannot be checked. Germline CDR1 is SGHVS and CDR2 is FQNEAQ. The CDR3 has 16 residues. The CDR3 is CASSYPSVAGIYEQYF. Variable domain in full (rest from reference TRBV7-8 and TRBJ2-7): GAGVSQSPRYKVAKRGQDVALRCDPISGHVSLFWYQQALGQGPEFLTYFQNEAQLDKSGLPSDRFFAERPEGSVSTLKIQRTQQEDSAVYLCASSYPSVAGIYEQYFGPGTRLTVT.

This chain connects TRBV12-3 or TRBV12-4 to TRBJ2-1. The CDR3 has 14 residues. The CDR3 here is CASRFGNSYNEQFF.

The chain is built from TRBV9 and TRBJ1-2. The CDR3 contains 15 residues. In germline, CDR1 is SGDLS, CDR2 YYNGEE. The CDR3 loop is CASSVEGDASYGYTF.

The chain uses TRBV29-1 and TRBJ2-1. The CDR3 contains 11 residues. The V gene's germline CDR1 is SQVTM and CDR2 ANQGSEA. The CDR3 loop is CSDLSYNEQFF.

The V and J genes are TRBV20-1 and TRBJ2-7; with no DNA, the TCRdb D assignment of TRBD1 cannot be verified. The CDR3 length is 15 residues. Germline V CDR1 and CDR2: DFQATT, SNEGSKA (reference sequence). The CDR3 is CSARDLGGRNYEQYF.